This T cell receptor (beta chain) was profiled in a study of T cells in Graves' hyperthyroidism and ophthalmopathy. Overall study: Peripheral blood was secured at the point of initial diagnosis, before any treatment.

Germline CDR1 reads LNHNV; CDR2 reads YYDKDF (reference sequence). CDR3 length: 15 residues. V gave up 3 bases and J gave up 3 bases; unmatched junction bases: 6. It was RNA transcripts that yielded the amplified TCR beta CDR3 regions. HTBI primers were employed in a first-round RT-PCR of the TCR CDR3. Each CDR3 protein gets one entry after TCRdb re-called the multiplex PCR reads with MiXCR. The sample lists about 210,000 distinct CDR3 sequences; 15% to 20% were seen once. At least ten counts were recorded for this clonotype. Its antigen is not identified. Not enrolled were patients with uncontrolled infection, other autoimmune disease, pregnancy or lactation. Source material for PBMCs was around 10 ml fresh peripheral blood. Study outcomes and limitations: Blood also showed most of the thyroid clonotypes that were expanded above 0.001.

The sequence came from a man aged 45-65 years with Graves' hyperthyroidism. Input material: blood. V is TRBV15 and J is TRBJ2-7; the match to TRBD2 covers 9 bases. Written as DNA, the CDR3 is TGTGCCACCAGCAGCGGGACTAGCCGTAACTACGAGCAGTACTTC. As protein: CATSSGTSRNYEQYF.